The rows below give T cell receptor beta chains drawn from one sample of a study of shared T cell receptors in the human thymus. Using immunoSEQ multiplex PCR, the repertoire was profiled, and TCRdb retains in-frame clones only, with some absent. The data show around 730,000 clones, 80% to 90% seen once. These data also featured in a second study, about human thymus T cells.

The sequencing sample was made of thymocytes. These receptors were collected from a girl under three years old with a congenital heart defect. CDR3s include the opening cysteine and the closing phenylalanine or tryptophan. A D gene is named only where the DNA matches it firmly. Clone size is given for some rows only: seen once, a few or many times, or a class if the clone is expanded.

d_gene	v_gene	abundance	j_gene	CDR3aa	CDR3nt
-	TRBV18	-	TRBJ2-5	CASSHIYQGRSVAQYF	TGTGCCAGCTCACACATCTATCAGGGGCGGTCGGTGGCCCAGTACTTC
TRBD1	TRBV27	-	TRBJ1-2	CASIKGTDSNYGYTF	TGTGCCAGCATTAAAGGGACAGACTCTAACTATGGCTACACCTTC
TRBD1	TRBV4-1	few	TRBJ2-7	CASSQDVGRGNSYEQYF	TGCGCCAGCAGCCAAGATGTGGGCAGGGGGAATTCCTACGAGCAGTACTTC
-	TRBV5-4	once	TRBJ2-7	CASSLGGRQVELYEQYF	TGTGCCAGCAGCTTGGGGGGACGACAGGTGGAACTATACGAGCAGTACTTC
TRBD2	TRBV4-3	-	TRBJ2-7	CASSQDVRGRAGGSFSYEQYF	TGCGCCAGCAGCCAAGACGTCCGCGGGCGGGCGGGGGGGTCCTTCTCCTACGAGCAGTACTTC
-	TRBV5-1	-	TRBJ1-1	CASSFGGAGVNTEAFF	TGCGCCAGCAGCTTTGGGGGGGCAGGCGTGAACACTGAAGCTTTCTTT
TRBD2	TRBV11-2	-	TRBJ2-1	CASSLVRAGVANEQFF	TGTGCCAGCAGCTTAGTCCGAGCGGGGGTTGCAAATGAGCAGTTCTTC
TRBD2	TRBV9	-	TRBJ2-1	CASSPQSGAPFNEQFF	TGTGCCAGCAGCCCCCAGAGCGGGGCGCCTTTTAATGAGCAGTTCTTC
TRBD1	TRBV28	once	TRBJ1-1	CASSPPGQGGDWTEAFF	TGTGCCAGCAGTCCTCCGGGACAGGGAGGCGATTGGACTGAAGCTTTCTTT
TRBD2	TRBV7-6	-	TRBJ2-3	CASSLWRWTSGGEGRTDTQYF	TGTGCCAGCAGCCTCTGGAGGTGGACTAGCGGGGGGGAGGGCCGCACAGATACGCAGTATTTT
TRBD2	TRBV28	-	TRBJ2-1	CASNNSGGSSYNEQFF	TGTGCCAGCAATAATAGCGGGGGGAGCTCCTACAATGAGCAGTTCTTC
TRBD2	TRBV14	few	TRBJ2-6	CASSHPPGRDTGANVLTF	TGTGCCAGCAGCCATCCGCCAGGGAGGGATACTGGGGCCAACGTCCTGACTTTC
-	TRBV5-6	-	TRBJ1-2	CASSLAGEIPTF	TGTGCCAGCAGCTTGGCAGGGGAGATACCCACCTTC
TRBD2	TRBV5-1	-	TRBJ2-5	CASSWGSGVLQETQYF	TGCGCCAGCAGCTGGGGTAGCGGGGTCCTCCAAGAGACCCAGTACTTC
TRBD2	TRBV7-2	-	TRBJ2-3	CASSSRDYLTDTQYF	TGTGCCAGCAGCTCCCGGGACTACCTCACAGATACGCAGTATTTT
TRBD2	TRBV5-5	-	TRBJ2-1	CASSATSGGGSYNEQFF	TGTGCCAGCAGCGCGACTAGCGGGGGGGGGAGTTACAATGAGCAGTTCTTC
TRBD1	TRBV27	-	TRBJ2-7	CASSFLSLDRGRHEQYF	TGTGCCAGCAGTTTCTTGAGCCTGGACAGGGGGCGACACGAGCAGTACTTC
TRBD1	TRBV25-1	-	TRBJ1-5	CASSRQGTGQPQHF	TGTGCCAGCAGTCGGCAGGGGACAGGACAGCCCCAGCATTTT
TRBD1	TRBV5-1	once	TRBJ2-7	CASSTGQGAYEQYF	TGCGCCAGCAGCACCGGACAGGGAGCCTACGAGCAGTACTTC
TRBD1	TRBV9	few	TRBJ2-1	CASSRTYQGASYNEQFF	TGTGCCAGCAGCCGGACCTACCAGGGGGCCTCGTACAATGAGCAGTTCTTC
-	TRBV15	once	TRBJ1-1	CATSRDGLSTEAFF	TGTGCCACCAGCAGAGATGGACTCTCCACTGAAGCTTTCTTT
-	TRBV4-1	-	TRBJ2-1	CASSFKPGDEQFF	TGCGCCAGCAGCTTTAAACCAGGGGATGAGCAGTTCTTC
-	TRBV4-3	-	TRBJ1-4	CASSQDLRDEKLFF	TGCGCCAGCAGCCAAGATCTCAGGGATGAAAAACTGTTTTTT
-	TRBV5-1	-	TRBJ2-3	CASSPGTPTTDTQYF	TGCGCCAGCAGCCCAGGGACACCCACCACAGATACGCAGTATTTT
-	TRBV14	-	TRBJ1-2	CASSQYPGLNYGYTF	TGTGCCAGCAGCCAATATCCAGGCCTCAACTATGGCTACACCTTC
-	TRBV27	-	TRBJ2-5	CASSLYGETQYF	TGTGCCAGCAGTTTATATGGCGAGACCCAGTACTTC
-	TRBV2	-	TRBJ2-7	CAGRAGPYEQYF	TGTGCCGGACGGGCAGGGCCCTACGAGCAGTACTTC
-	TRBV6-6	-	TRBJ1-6	CASSYKSPLHF	TGTGCCAGCAGTTATAAATCACCCCTCCACTTT
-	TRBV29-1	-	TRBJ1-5	CSVGGGSRQPQHF	TGCAGCGTTGGTGGGGGGTCCCGACAGCCCCAGCATTTT
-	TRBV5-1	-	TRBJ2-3	CASSLGGRSTDTQYF	TGCGCCAGCAGCTTGGGGGGCAGAAGCACAGATACGCAGTATTTT
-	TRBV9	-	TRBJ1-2	CASSVGGNTHGYTF	TGTGCCAGCAGCGTAGGAGGGAATACTCATGGCTACACCTTC
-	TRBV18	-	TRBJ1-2	CASSPPGYGYTF	TGTGCCAGCTCACCGCCGGGTTATGGCTACACCTTC
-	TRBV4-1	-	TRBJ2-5	CASSQDRIQGDKETQYF	TGCGCCAGCAGCCAAGATCGTATACAGGGAGATAAAGAGACCCAGTACTTC
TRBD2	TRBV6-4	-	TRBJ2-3	CASRGLAESTDTQYF	TGTGCCAGCAGAGGACTAGCGGAAAGCACAGATACGCAGTATTTT
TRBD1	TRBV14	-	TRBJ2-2	CASSQVRTGVTGELFF	TGTGCCAGCAGCCAAGTGAGGACAGGGGTTACCGGGGAGCTGTTTTTT
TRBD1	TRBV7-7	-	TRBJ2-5	CASSLYRGFKETQYF	TGTGCTAGCAGCTTATACAGGGGATTCAAAGAGACCCAGTACTTC
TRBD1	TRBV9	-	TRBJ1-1	CASSVATEGTADHEAFF	TGTGCCAGCAGCGTAGCTACGGAGGGGACAGCCGATCATGAAGCTTTCTTT
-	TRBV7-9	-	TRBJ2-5	CASSPRQRPGTQYF	TGTGCCAGCAGCCCCCGACAGAGACCCGGGACCCAGTACTTC
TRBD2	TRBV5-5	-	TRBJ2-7	CASSLAPTSSYEQYF	TGTGCCAGCAGCTTGGCCCCGACTAGCAGCTACGAGCAGTACTTC
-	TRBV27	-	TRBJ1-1	CASSILTPGRGTEAFF	TGTGCCAGCAGTATCCTTACCCCAGGGAGGGGCACTGAAGCTTTCTTT
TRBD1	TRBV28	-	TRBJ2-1	CASRPPGQTNNEQFF	TGTGCCAGCAGGCCACCGGGACAGACTAACAATGAGCAGTTCTTC
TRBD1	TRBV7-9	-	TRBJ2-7	CASSLPGTGTLSSYEQYF	TGTGCCAGCAGCTTGCCCGGGACAGGTACGCTAAGCTCCTACGAGCAGTACTTC
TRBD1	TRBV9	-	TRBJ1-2	CASSMDRGHGYTF	TGTGCCAGCAGCATGGACAGGGGCCATGGCTACACCTTC
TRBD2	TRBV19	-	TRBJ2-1	CASSITSGASNEQFF	TGTGCCAGTAGTATTACTAGCGGGGCCTCCAATGAGCAGTTCTTC
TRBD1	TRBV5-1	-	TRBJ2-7	CASSRPGQGNYEQYF	TGCGCCAGCAGCCGACCGGGACAGGGTAACTACGAGCAGTACTTC
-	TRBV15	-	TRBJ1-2	CATSRDVTGIYNYGYTF	TGTGCCACCAGCAGAGATGTAACAGGGATATATAACTATGGCTACACCTTC
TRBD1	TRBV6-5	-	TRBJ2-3	CASSYSSGQITDTQYF	TGTGCCAGCAGTTACTCGTCGGGACAGATCACAGATACGCAGTATTTT
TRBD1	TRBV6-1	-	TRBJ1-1	CASSEALGTGIVGTEAFF	TGTGCCAGCAGTGAAGCCCTGGGGACAGGGATAGTTGGCACTGAAGCTTTCTTT
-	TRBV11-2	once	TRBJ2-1	CASSSGGANSYNEQFF	TGTGCCAGCAGCTCTGGGGGGGCGAACTCCTACAATGAGCAGTTCTTC
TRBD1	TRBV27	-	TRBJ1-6	CASRDPTGRFNSPLHF	TGTGCCAGCAGGGACCCGACAGGGAGGTTTAATTCACCCCTCCACTTT
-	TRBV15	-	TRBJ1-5	CATSRDGSGRSEGQPQHF	TGTGCCACCAGCAGAGATGGGTCTGGAAGGAGTGAAGGTCAGCCCCAGCATTTT
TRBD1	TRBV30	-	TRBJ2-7	CAWNRQGSSYEQYF	TGTGCCTGGAACAGACAGGGGAGCTCCTACGAGCAGTACTTC
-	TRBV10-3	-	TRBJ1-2	CAISVTSRDGYTF	TGTGCCATCAGTGTAACGAGCAGGGATGGCTACACCTTC
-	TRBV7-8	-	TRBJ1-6	CASSLRFRVDPLHF	TGTGCCAGCAGCTTAAGGTTCAGGGTTGATCCCCTCCACTTT
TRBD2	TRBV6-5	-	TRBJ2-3	CASRIAGWNTQYF	TGTGCCAGCAGGATAGCGGGCTGGAATACGCAGTATTTT
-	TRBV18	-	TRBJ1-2	CASSLRSGGYTF	TGTGCCAGCTCTCTCCGCAGCGGTGGCTACACCTTC
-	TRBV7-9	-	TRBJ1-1	CASSHPGGAMNTEAFF	TGTGCCAGCAGCCACCCGGGGGGGGCGATGAACACTGAAGCTTTCTTT
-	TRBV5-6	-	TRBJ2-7	CASSVHRSRNEQYF	TGTGCCAGCAGCGTGCACAGGTCCCGAAACGAGCAGTACTTC
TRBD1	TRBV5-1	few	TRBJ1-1	CASSLEDRAGPEAFF	TGCGCCAGCAGCCTTGAAGACAGGGCGGGACCTGAAGCTTTCTTT